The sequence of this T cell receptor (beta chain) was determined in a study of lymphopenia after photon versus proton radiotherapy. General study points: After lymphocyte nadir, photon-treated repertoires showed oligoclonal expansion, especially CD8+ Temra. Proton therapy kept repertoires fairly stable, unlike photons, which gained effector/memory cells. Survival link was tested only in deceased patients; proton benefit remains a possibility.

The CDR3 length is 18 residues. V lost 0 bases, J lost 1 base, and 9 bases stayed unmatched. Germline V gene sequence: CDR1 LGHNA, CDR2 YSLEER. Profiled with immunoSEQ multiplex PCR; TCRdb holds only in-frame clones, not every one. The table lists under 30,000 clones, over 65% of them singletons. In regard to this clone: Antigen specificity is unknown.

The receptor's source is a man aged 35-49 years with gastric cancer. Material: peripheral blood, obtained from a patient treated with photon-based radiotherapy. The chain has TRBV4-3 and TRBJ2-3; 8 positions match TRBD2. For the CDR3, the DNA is TGCGCCAGCAGCCAAGATGCGGGGGGAGGTCCGGGCACAGATACGCAGTATTTT. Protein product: CASSQDAGGGPGTDTQYF.